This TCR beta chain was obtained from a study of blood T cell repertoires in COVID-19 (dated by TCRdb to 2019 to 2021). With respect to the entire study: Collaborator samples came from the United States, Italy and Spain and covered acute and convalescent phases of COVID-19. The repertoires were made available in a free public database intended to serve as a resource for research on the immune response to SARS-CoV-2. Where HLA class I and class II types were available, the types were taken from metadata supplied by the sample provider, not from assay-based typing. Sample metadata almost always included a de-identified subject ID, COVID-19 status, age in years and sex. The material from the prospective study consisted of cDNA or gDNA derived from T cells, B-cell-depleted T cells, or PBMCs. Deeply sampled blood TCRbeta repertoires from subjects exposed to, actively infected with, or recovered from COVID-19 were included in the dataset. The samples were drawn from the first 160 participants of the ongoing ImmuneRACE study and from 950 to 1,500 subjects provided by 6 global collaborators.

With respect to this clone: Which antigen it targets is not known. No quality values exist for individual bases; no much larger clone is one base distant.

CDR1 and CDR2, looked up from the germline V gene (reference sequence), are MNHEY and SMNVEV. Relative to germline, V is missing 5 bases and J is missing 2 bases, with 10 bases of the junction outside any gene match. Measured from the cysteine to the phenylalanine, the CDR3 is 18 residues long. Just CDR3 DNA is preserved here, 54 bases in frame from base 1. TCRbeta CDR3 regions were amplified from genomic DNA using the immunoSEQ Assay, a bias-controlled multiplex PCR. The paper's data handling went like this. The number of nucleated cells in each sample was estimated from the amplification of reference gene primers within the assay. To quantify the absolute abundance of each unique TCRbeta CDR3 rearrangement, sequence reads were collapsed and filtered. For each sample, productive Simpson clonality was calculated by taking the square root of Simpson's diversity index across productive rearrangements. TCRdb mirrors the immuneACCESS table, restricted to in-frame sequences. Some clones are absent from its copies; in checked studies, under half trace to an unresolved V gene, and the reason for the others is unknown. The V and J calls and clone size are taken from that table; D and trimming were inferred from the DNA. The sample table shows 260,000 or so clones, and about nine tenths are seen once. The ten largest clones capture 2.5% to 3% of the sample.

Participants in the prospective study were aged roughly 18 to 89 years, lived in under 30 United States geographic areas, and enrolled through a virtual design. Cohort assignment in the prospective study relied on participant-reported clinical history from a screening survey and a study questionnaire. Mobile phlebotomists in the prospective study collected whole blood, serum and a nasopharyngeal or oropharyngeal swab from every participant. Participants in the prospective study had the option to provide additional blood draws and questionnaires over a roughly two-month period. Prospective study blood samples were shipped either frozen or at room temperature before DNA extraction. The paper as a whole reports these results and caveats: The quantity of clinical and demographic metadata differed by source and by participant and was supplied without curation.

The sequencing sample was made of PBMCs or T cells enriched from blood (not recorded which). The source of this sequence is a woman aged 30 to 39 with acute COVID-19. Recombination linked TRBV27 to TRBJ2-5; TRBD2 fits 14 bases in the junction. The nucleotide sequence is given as TGTGCCAGCAGTCCCAGGACTAGCGGGGGGATTTGGCAAGAGACCCAGTACTTC. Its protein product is CASSPRTSGGIWQETQYF.